This T cell receptor beta chain was found in a study of radiation and T cells in renal cell carcinoma. General study results and limits: In blood, top tumor clones expanded by 2 weeks, shrinking by 4.

Clones were sequenced by immunoSEQ multiplex PCR, and TCRdb holds only the in-frame ones, with some missing. The sample carries tens of thousands of clones, approximately 84% recorded once. Comment on this clone: As yet, its antigen is unknown.

The sample's time point: baseline pretreatment blood. As for treatment: 15 Gy SBRT to primary tumor, nephrectomy 4 weeks later. After SBRT, blood was collected at 2 and 4 weeks, plus baseline. The CDR3 is made up of 15 amino acids. Germline V gene lookup returns CDR1 MNHNS and CDR2 SASEGT. V lost 6 bases, J lost 0 bases, and 7 bases stayed unmatched. The sequence was obtained from a man in his 60s with renal cell carcinoma. The rearrangement joins TRBV6-1 to TRBJ1-1; 7 nucleotides agree with TRBD1. The input for sequencing was blood, taken from a patient whose treatment included radiotherapy and nephrectomy. For the CDR3, the DNA is TGTGCCAGCAGCCGGACAGGTGTAATGAACACTGAAGCTTTCTTT. Residues: CASSRTGVMNTEAFF.